This TCR beta chain derives from a study of T cell responses to AZD1222 COVID-19 vaccine. Overall study findings and caveats: Clonal diversity was possibly underestimated, and white British individuals and females predominated among donors. Spike-specific TCRs gained breadth and depth after people received two AZD1222 doses. Recipients of AZD1222 seropositive at baseline numbered only 5 or 6. Dominant CD4 TCR responses targeted spike regions 160-218 and 743-854.

The CDR3 runs 15 residues. Germline CDR1 SGHTS, CDR2 YDEGEE. V was pared by 6 bases and J by 0 bases, with 13 bases between. With respect to this clone: Antigen: not known.

The data were produced by immunoSEQ multiplex PCR, yet TCRdb's version contains in-frame clones alone and is incomplete. Of 150,000 to 200,000 clones listed, roughly nine tenths are singletons. Here the sequenced sample was peripheral blood, taken on day 0 of AZD1222 vaccination. The gene calls are TRBV5-8 and TRBJ1-5, with a possible D match to TRBD1 (5 bases). The receptor was isolated from an adult in good health. The CDR3, as DNA: TGTGCCAGCAACCGGGACTTCCTTAGCAATCAGCCCCAGCATTTT. Protein sequence: CASNRDFLSNQPQHF.